The 20 T cell receptor beta chains below come from one sample, sequenced in a study of T-cell reconstitution after alpha-beta-depleted transplantation in children. For TCRbeta, the library was prepared with unique molecular identifiers. Each CDR3 protein gets one entry after TCRdb re-called the PCR reads with MiXCR. The sample lists approximately 85,000 distinct CDR3 sequences, less than 20% occurring once. This specimen was PBMCs, mostly from graft donor cells, taken 180 days after TCRalphabeta/CD19-depleted stem cell transplant. The source is a male patient under 10 years old who had a stem cell transplant for acute lymphoblastic leukemia, so the T cells may come from the graft donor.

This clonotype was seen more than once but under ten times. The J gene is TRBJ2-7, the V gene TRBV29-1; 10 bases align to TRBD1. The CDR3 totals 13 residues. Trimming cost V 5 bases and J 0 bases; bases outside gene matches: 1. In germline, CDR1 is SQVTM, CDR2 ANQGSEA. The CDR3 sequence is CSVWTGGSYEQYF. DNA of the CDR3: TGCAGCGTTTGGACAGGGGGCTCCTACGAGCAGTACTTC.

V and J are TRBV7-9 and TRBJ2-3; possibly TRBD1 for D (6 bases). From germline, CDR1 is SEHNR and CDR2 FQNEAQ (reference sequence). This CDR3 is 14 amino acids long. Trimming left V 1 base short and J 4 bases short, with 9 bases between. The CDR3 protein is CASSLGRGADTQYF. Written as DNA, the CDR3 is TGTGCCAGCAGCTTAGGCAGGGGAGCAGATACGCAGTATTTT. The entire variable domain, with the rest obtained from reference TRBV7-9 and TRBJ2-3, is as follows: DTGVSQNPRHKITKRGQNVTFRCDPISEHNRLYWYRQTLGQGPEFLTYFQNEAQLEKSRLLSDRFSAERPKGSFSTLEIQRTEQGDSAMYLCASSLGRGADTQYFGPGTRLTVL.

The V and J genes are TRBV5-6 and TRBJ2-5; D is unresolved. The germline V gene has CDR1 SGHDT and CDR2 YYEEEE. The V end lost 3 bases, the J end lost 1 base, and 10 bases lay between the germline ends. CDR3 size: 14 residues. The CDR3 DNA reads as TGTGCCAGCAGCTCTGCTGGGATCCAAGAGACCCAGTACTTC. Protein product: CASSSAGIQETQYF.

The chain's CDR3 is CASSKGGPISGNTIYF. Here the CDR3 DNA reads TGTGCCAGCAGCAAAGGGGGTCCTATCTCTGGAAACACCATATATTTT. The chain joins TRBV7-9 to TRBJ1-3; D may be TRBD1 (6 bases). The CDR3 is 16 residues long. Germline V gene lookup returns CDR1 SEHNR and CDR2 FQNEAQ (reference sequence). V gave up 5 bases and J gave up 0 bases, with 14 bases separating them.

The V gene is TRBV29-1, the J gene TRBJ2-7; D is ambiguous. In germline, CDR1 is SQVTM, CDR2 ANQGSEA. The V and J ends lost 3 bases and 0 bases respectively, with 15 bases between them. The CDR3 is 15 residues long. The CDR3 DNA is TGCAGCGTTGATGGGGTTGGCGCCAGCTCCTACGAGCAGTACTTC. Encoded protein: CSVDGVGASSYEQYF.

J is TRBJ2-7 and V is TRBV20-1, with TRBD1 as a possible D gene (5 bases). The CDR3 is 12 amino acids. The V end was cut by 8 bases, the J end by 2 bases, with 13 bases between. Germline V lookup: CDR1 DFQATT, CDR2 SNEGSKA (reference sequence). CDR3 sequence: CSFLETAYEQYF. For the CDR3, the DNA is TGCAGTTTCCTAGAGACAGCCTACGAGCAGTACTTC.

This rearrangement joins TRBV7-8 to TRBJ2-7; 7 nucleotides match TRBD1. V gave up 6 bases and J gave up 3 bases; unmatched junction bases: 8. The CDR3 loop spans 14 amino acids. Germline assignment: CDR1 SGHVS and CDR2 FQNEAQ. CDR3 nucleotides: TGTGCCAGCAGGTCCCGACAGGGACGCTACGAGCAGTACTTC. Translated, it gives CASRSRQGRYEQYF.

A few counts support this clonotype. V is TRBV7-8 and J is TRBJ1-2, with D possibly being TRBD1 (5 bases). With 1 base removed from V and 2 bases from J, the gap between germline ends came to 11 bases. The CDR3 is made up of 15 amino acids. The V gene's germline CDR1 is SGHVS and CDR2 FQNEAQ. The CDR3 region is CASSLDPGPNYGYTF. The CDR3 region has the DNA TGTGCCAGCAGCTTAGATCCGGGACCGAACTATGGCTACACCTTC.

This clonotype occurred a few times. V gene TRBV20-1 combines with J gene TRBJ1-1; a possible D gene is TRBD1 (5 bases). Germline lookup yields CDR1 DFQATT and CDR2 SNEGSKA (reference sequence). The ends were cut back, 1 base at V and 2 bases at J, with 8 bases in the middle. CDR3 length: 13 amino acids. The CDR3, as DNA: TGCAGTGCTAGAGGCGGACATAACACTGAAGCTTTCTTT. Protein: CSARGGHNTEAFF.

With respect to this clonotype: One end of the junction does not line up with germline, which may come from a read error. CDR3 DNA: TGCGCCAGCACCCAAGACAGGGGAAGCTACGAGCAGTACTTC. As protein: CASTQDRGSYEQYF. This chain uses TRBV4-1 with TRBJ2-7; 8 bases fit TRBD1. The CDR3 is 14 amino acids. The germline CDR1 and CDR2 sequences are MGHRA and YSYEKL.

This clonotype occurred a few times. This chain's CDR3 is CASSFLGDEQYF. In DNA form, the CDR3 reads TGCGCCAGCAGCTTTCTAGGGGACGAGCAGTACTTC. The J gene is TRBJ2-7, the V gene TRBV5-1; TRBD1 might be the D (5 bases). The CDR3 length is 12 residues. Trimming left V 2 bases short and J 5 bases short, with 8 bases between. CDR1 is SGHRS, CDR2 YFSETQ, per germline.

The chain uses TRBV29-1 and TRBJ2-1; possibly TRBD2 for D (5 bases). Germline CDR1 SQVTM, CDR2 ANQGSEA. The V end was cut by 1 base, the J end by 1 base, with 11 bases between. The CDR3 is 15 residues long. The CDR3 reads CSVEGRVGSYNEQFF. CDR3 nucleotides: TGCAGCGTTGAAGGGCGGGTCGGGTCCTACAATGAGCAGTTCTTC.

The gene calls are TRBV11-1 and TRBJ1-2; D might be TRBD1 (5 bases). This CDR3 region has 15 residues. Looked up from germline, CDR1 is SGHAT and CDR2 is FQDESV (reference sequence). V was pared by 4 bases and J by 3 bases, with 15 bases between. CDR3 nucleotide sequence: TGTGCCAGCAGCTCCTCTCTCGGGGCGGACTATGGCTACACCTTC. This translates into CASSSSLGADYGYTF.

The chain employs TRBV11-2 and TRBJ1-6, with 8 bases that match TRBD1. J lost 6 bases, V lost 2 bases, and 9 bases had no gene match. CDR1 is SGHAT, CDR2 FQNNGV, per germline. The CDR3 runs to 17 residues. The DNA of the CDR3 is TGTGCCAGCAGCTTATTAGGCCGAGACAGGGGTAATTCACCCCTCCACTTT. Protein: CASSLLGRDRGNSPLHF.

This clonotype was observed a few times. This sequence joins TRBV5-6 and TRBJ1-4; D call uncertain. The CDR3 consists of 13 residues. Germline-derived CDR1 and CDR2 are SGHDT and YYEEEE. Between the trimmed V and J ends, which lost 0 bases and 8 bases, there was a span of 8 bases. CDR3 region: CASSLGWSEKLFF. The CDR3 nucleotides read TGTGCCAGCAGCTTGGGGTGGAGCGAAAAACTGTTTTTT.

This chain connects TRBV5-1 to TRBJ1-3; D may be TRBD1 (5 bases). The germline CDR1 and CDR2 sequences are SGHRS and YFSETQ. Trimming removed 2 bases from V and 0 bases from J, with 9 bases in between. There are 15 residues in the CDR3. In DNA, the CDR3 is TGCGCCAGCAGCTTCGGCAGGGTCTCTGGAAACACCATATATTTT. The encoded protein is CASSFGRVSGNTIYF.

In its sample, this clonotype was seen a few times. This chain connects TRBV5-1 to TRBJ2-7; perhaps TRBD1 as D (5 bases). Germline V gene sequence: CDR1 SGHRS, CDR2 YFSETQ. V lost 4 bases and J lost 2, with 13 bases in between. This CDR3 has 14 amino acids. Written as DNA, the CDR3 is TGCGCCAGCAGCACCCAGGGCGGACCCTACGAGCAGTACTTC. Translated, it gives CASSTQGGPYEQYF. The whole variable domain, filled in from reference TRBV5-1 and TRBJ2-7, reads KAGVTQTPRYLIKTRGQQVTLSCSPISGHRSVSWYQQTPGQGLQFLFEYFSETQRNKGNFPGRFSGRQFSNSRSEMNVSTLELGDSALYLCASSTQGGPYEQYFGPGTRLTVT.

V is TRBV15 and J is TRBJ1-5; D call uncertain. Trimming cost V 0 bases and J 3 bases, with 15 bases left between them. The germline CDR1 and CDR2 sequences are LNHNV and YYDKDF (reference sequence). CDR3 size: 17 residues. CDR3 amino acids: CATSRDEAGRYNQPQHF. The DNA for the CDR3 is TGTGCCACCAGCAGAGATGAGGCAGGAAGATACAATCAGCCCCAGCATTTT.

The chain joins TRBV15 to TRBJ2-3, with 12 bases lining up with TRBD2. V lost 2 bases and J lost 6; bases outside the gene matches: 15. CDR3 size: 19 residues. Germline V gene sequence: CDR1 LNHNV, CDR2 YYDKDF (reference sequence). CDR3 DNA sequence: TGTGCCACCAGCAGACAAAAGACGTACGGACTAGCGGGGTCGGATACGCAGTATTTT. Translating it yields CATSRQKTYGLAGSDTQYF.

This clonotype was counted a few times. This rearrangement joins TRBV7-9 to TRBJ1-2, with D maybe TRBD1 (6 bases). The germline gives CDR1 SEHNR, CDR2 FQNEAQ (reference sequence). V dropped 7 bases and J dropped 5 bases, with 23 bases sitting between them. The CDR3 runs to 16 residues. CDR3 sequence reads: CASTRSPKTGGYGYTF. The CDR3 bases are TGTGCCAGCACCCGCTCCCCGAAGACAGGAGGATATGGCTACACCTTC.